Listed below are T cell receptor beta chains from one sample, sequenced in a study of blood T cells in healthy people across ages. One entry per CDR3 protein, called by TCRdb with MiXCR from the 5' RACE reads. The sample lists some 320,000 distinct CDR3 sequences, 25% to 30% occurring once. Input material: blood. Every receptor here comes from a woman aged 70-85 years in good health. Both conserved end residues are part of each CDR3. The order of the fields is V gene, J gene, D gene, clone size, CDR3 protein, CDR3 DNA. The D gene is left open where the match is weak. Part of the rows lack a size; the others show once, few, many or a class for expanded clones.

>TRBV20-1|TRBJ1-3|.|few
CSARTVSGNTIYF
TGCAGTGCTAGGACCGTCTCTGGAAACACCATATATTTT
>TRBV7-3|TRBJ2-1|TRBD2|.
CASSLYLSGGHNEQFF
TGTGCCAGCAGCTTATATCTCAGCGGGGGCCACAATGAGCAGTTCTTC
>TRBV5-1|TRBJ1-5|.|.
CASSSDIDQPQHF
TGCGCCAGCAGCTCGGACATCGATCAGCCCCAGCATTTT
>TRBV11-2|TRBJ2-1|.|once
CASSSPHVGYNEQFF
TGTGCCAGCAGCTCACCTCACGTGGGGTACAATGAGCAGTTCTTC
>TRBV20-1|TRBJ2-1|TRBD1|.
CSAHGTAYNEQFF
TGCAGTGCTCATGGGACAGCATACAATGAGCAGTTCTTC
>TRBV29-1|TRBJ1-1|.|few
CSAGGRVTEAFF
TGCAGCGCTGGTGGGAGGGTGACTGAAGCTTTCTTT
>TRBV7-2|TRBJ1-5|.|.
CASSPGRTNQPQHF
TGTGCCAGCAGCCCGGGACGGACTAATCAGCCCCAGCATTTT
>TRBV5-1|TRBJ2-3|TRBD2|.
CTSSFPGLAGTDTQYF
TGCACCAGCAGTTTCCCGGGACTAGCGGGGACAGATACGCAGTATTTT
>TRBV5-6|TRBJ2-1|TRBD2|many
CASSLGGRAISNEQFF
TGTGCCAGCAGCTTGGGCGGGAGGGCCATTTCCAATGAGCAGTTCTTC
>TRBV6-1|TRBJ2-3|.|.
CASRRDHSTDTQYF
TGTGCCAGCAGGAGGGACCATAGCACAGATACGCAGTATTTT
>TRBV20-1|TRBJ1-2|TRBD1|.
CSAGQGINYGYTF
TGCAGTGCTGGACAGGGTATAAACTATGGCTACACCTTC
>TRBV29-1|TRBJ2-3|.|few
CSVAESTDTQYF
TGCAGCGTTGCCGAAAGCACAGATACGCAGTATTTT
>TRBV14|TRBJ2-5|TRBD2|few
CASSLLAGSGGTQYF
TGTGCCAGCAGCCTACTAGCGGGATCAGGAGGGACCCAGTACTTC
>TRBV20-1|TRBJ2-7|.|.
CSAMPLGEQYF
TGCAGTGCCATGCCGCTAGGCGAGCAGTACTTC
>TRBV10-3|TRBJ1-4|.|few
CAISERGVNEKLFF
TGTGCCATCAGTGAAAGGGGGGTTAATGAAAAACTGTTTTTT
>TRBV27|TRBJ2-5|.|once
CASSFRPGETQYF
TGTGCCAGCAGTTTCCGGCCGGGAGAGACCCAGTACTTC
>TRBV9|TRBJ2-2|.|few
CASSEVLNTGELFF
TGTGCCAGCAGCGAGGTCCTAAACACCGGGGAGCTGTTTTTT
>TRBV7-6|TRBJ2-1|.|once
CASSLGFEGYSYNEQFF
TGTGCCAGCAGCTTAGGGTTTGAGGGCTACTCCTACAATGAGCAGTTCTTC
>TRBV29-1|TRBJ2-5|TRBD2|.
CSVEGLAGGPETQYF
TGCAGCGTTGAGGGTCTAGCGGGAGGCCCAGAGACCCAGTACTTC
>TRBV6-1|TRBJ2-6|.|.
CASSKQGRGGANVLTF
TGTGCCAGCAGTAAACAGGGTAGGGGGGGGGCCAACGTCCTGACTTTC
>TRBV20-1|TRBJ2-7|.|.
CSASQASEQYF
TGCAGTGCTAGCCAGGCATCCGAGCAGTACTTC
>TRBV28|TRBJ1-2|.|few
CASSITLGLRPGPRNYGYTF
TGTGCCAGCAGTATCACCCTCGGCTTACGACCGGGACCTAGGAACTATGGCTACACCTTC
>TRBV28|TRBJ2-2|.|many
CASKSSGWGLFF
TGTGCCAGCAAATCGTCAGGGTGGGGGCTGTTTTTT
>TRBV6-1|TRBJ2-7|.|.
CASSGGRVYEQYF
TGTGCCAGCAGTGGCGGCAGGGTCTACGAGCAGTACTTC
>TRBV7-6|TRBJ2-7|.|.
CASSLGLGDEQYF
TGTGCCAGCAGCTTAGGTCTCGGTGACGAGCAGTACTTC
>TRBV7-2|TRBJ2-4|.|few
CASSSQIGGIQYF
TGTGCCAGCAGCTCCCAAATTGGGGGAATTCAGTACTTC
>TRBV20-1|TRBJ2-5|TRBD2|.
CSASYSGLLQETQYF
TGCAGTGCTAGTTATAGCGGGTTGTTACAAGAGACCCAGTACTTC